Following are 26 T cell receptor beta chains from one sample sequenced in a study of read filtering for tumor transcriptome and immune sequencing. This library used about 360 ng RNA and molecular barcoded adaptors spanning alpha/delta and beta/gamma chains. TCRdb called the reads again in MiXCR, with one record for every CDR3 protein. The sample lists approximately 40,000 distinct CDR3 sequences; 12% to 15% were seen once. Sequenced: a population of CD138-negative cells sorted from bone marrow. These receptors came from a donor aged 40 or over with multiple myeloma.

This clonotype was observed at least ten times. The genes are TRBV15 and TRBJ1-5; D call uncertain. V shed 0 bases and J shed 3 bases, with 9 bases lying between them. The CDR3 loop spans 15 amino acids. Per germline, CDR1 LNHNV and CDR2 YYDKDF (reference sequence). The CDR3 loop is CATSRDPDSNQPQHF. CDR3 nucleotide sequence: TGTGCCACCAGCAGAGATCCCGATTCCAATCAGCCCCAGCATTTT.

This clonotype has at least ten counts. The chain is built from TRBV18 and TRBJ1-2, with a tentative D call TRBD1 (6 bases). V dropped 0 bases and J dropped 7 bases, with 12 bases sitting between them. Germline V gene data show CDR1 as KGHSH and CDR2 as LQKENI. The CDR3 spans 14 residues. CDR3 nucleotide sequence: TGTGCCAGCTCACCACCGAACAGGGCGGCTGGCTACACCTTC. Residues: CASSPPNRAAGYTF.

This clonotype was observed at least ten times. The chain recombines TRBV28 with TRBJ2-2, with 8 bases that match TRBD1. Germline CDR1 MDHEN, CDR2 SYDVKM. CDR3 size: 13 residues. V lost 8 bases, J lost 7 bases, and 6 bases stayed unmatched. This CDR3 is CASLDRGGGELFF. As DNA, the CDR3 is TGTGCCAGCCTAGACAGGGGCGGCGGGGAGCTGTTTTTT. Full variable domain (remainder filled in from reference TRBV28 and TRBJ2-2): DVKVTQSSRYLVKRTGEKVFLECVQDMDHENMFWYRQDPGLGLRLIYFSYDVKMKEKGDIPEGYSVSREKKERFSLILESASTNQTSMYLCASLDRGGGELFFGEGSRLTVL.

This clonotype was observed a single time. Given a far larger clone just one base away, this is likely a sequencing read error. The gene calls are TRBV7-9 and TRBJ2-1; TRBD2 agrees at 7 bases. The CDR3 is 14 residues long. The germline CDR1 and CDR2 sequences are SEHNR and FQNEAQ (reference sequence). The V and J ends lost 5 bases and 6 bases, in that order; junction bases with no gene match: 7. Here the CDR3 reads CASSPLGLLNEQFF. The CDR3 bases are TGTGCCAGCAGCCCCCTGGGACTACTCAATGAGCAGTTCTTC. The complete variable domain, with remaining parts taken from reference TRBV7-9 and TRBJ2-1, reads DTGVSQNPRHKITKRGQNVTFRCDPISEHNRLYWYRQTLGQGPEFLTYFQNEAQLEKSRLLSDRFSAERPKGSFSTLEIQRTEQGDSAMYLCASSPLGLLNEQFFGPGTRLTVL.

This clonotype has a count of ten or more. CDR3 loop: CAWSVFGTEQFF. The CDR3 nucleotides read TGTGCCTGGAGTGTATTTGGCACTGAGCAGTTCTTC. The V and J genes are TRBV30 and TRBJ2-1; D remains unclear. Trimming removed 0 bases at V and 9 bases at J, with 9 bases between. CDR3 length: 12 residues. CDR1 and CDR2 (germline): GTSNPN, SVGIG (reference sequence).

The chain links TRBV20-1 to TRBJ2-4; TRBD2 is a possible D gene (5 bases). This CDR3 region has 16 residues. The ends were cut back, 3 bases at V and 3 bases at J, with 18 bases in the middle. Germline assignment: CDR1 DFQATT and CDR2 SNEGSKA (reference sequence). CDR3 amino acids: CSASSRNVGGKNIQYF. Written as DNA, the CDR3 is TGCAGTGCTAGTAGTCGGAATGTCGGAGGCAAAAACATTCAGTACTTC.

The rearrangement joins TRBV7-3 to TRBJ1-5; a possible D gene is TRBD1 (5 bases). The CDR3 is 15 amino acids. Germline CDR1 and CDR2: SGHTA and FQGTGA. V was cut by 0 bases and J by 3 bases, with 9 bases left in between. Written as DNA, the CDR3 is TGTGCCAGCAGCTTAACCGGGGACGCCAATCAGCCCCAGCATTTT. This sequence encodes CASSLTGDANQPQHF.

This clonotype was detected only a few times. This chain links TRBV2 with TRBJ1-1, with D perhaps matching TRBD1 (6 bases). This CDR3 spans 13 amino acids. Germline V gene data show CDR1 as SNHLY and CDR2 as FYNNEI. Trimming took off 7 bases at V and 5 bases at J, with 14 bases between the two ends. The chain's CDR3 is CASTQGWGTEAFF. Here the CDR3 DNA reads TGTGCCAGCACCCAGGGGTGGGGAACTGAAGCTTTCTTT.

This clonotype was seen ten or more times. This rearrangement joins TRBV5-1 to TRBJ2-1, with TRBD1 as a possible D gene (6 bases). Trimming took off 5 bases at V and 7 bases at J, with 10 bases between the two ends. Germline CDR1 and CDR2: SGHRS and YFSETQ. CDR3 length: 12 residues. The CDR3 protein is CASRQGTNEQFF. The CDR3 DNA follows: TGCGCCAGCAGGCAGGGGACGAATGAGCAGTTCTTC.

This clonotype was detected ten times or more. The chain joins TRBV5-1 to TRBJ1-4; 7 bases align to TRBD1. This CDR3 spans 16 amino acids. J was trimmed by 3 bases and V by 6 bases; bases with no gene match: 11. CDR1 is SGHRS and CDR2 is YFSETQ in the germline V gene. The CDR3 DNA reads as TGCGCCAGCAACAGGGGAATACAGATAGCTAATGAAAAACTGTTTTTT. Its translation is CASNRGIQIANEKLFF.

This sequence joins TRBV5-1 and TRBJ2-3; either TRBD1 or TRBD2 may supply D (5 bases each). From germline, CDR1 is SGHRS and CDR2 YFSETQ. This CDR3 comprises 15 residues. Trimming shortened V by 1 base and J by 5 bases, and 14 bases separated the two germline ends. Here the CDR3 reads CASSLRSTGGDTQYF. For the CDR3, the DNA is TGCGCCAGCAGCTTGAGGTCAACAGGAGGAGATACGCAGTATTTT.

Regarding this clonotype: No conserved phenylalanine or tryptophan is present at the end of the CDR3, so a read error is the likely explanation. The V gene is TRBV4-2, the J gene TRBJ2-2; D tentatively fits TRBD1 or TRBD2 (5 bases each). V was pared by 6 bases and J by 7 bases, with 18 bases between. This CDR3 has 15 amino acids. Germline V gives CDR1 LGHNA, CDR2 YNFKEQ. The CDR3 here is CASSEGIGTSGELFL. CDR3 bases: TGTGCCAGCAGTGAGGGGATCGGGACCAGCGGGGAGCTGTTTCTT.

Comment on this clonotype: A read error may be the cause here, since a much bigger clone is one base away. This chain joins TRBV14 and TRBJ1-4, with D perhaps TRBD1 (5 bases). This CDR3 is 15 amino acids long. CDR1 and CDR2 (germline): SGHDN, FVKESK. V was shortened by 1 base and J by 11 bases, with 17 bases between the two germline ends. CDR3 sequence (DNA): TGTGCCAGCAGCCAAGGACAGATAAGTGGGTATAAACTGTTTTTT. As protein: CASSQGQISGYKLFF.

This CDR3 is CASSLETGGYEQYF. CDR3 coding DNA: TGTGCCAGCAGCTTAGAGACAGGGGGCTACGAGCAGTACTTC. The chain couples TRBV7-2 to TRBJ2-7; the match to TRBD1 covers 9 bases. This CDR3 region has 14 residues. V lost 1 base and J lost 3; bases outside the gene matches: 1. Germline CDR1 and CDR2: SGHTA and FQGNSA.

This clonotype was counted ten times or more. The chain joins TRBV4-1 to TRBJ1-4; TRBD1 aligns across 7 bases. The CDR3 runs 17 residues. Germline values: CDR1 MGHRA, CDR2 YSYEKL. J gave up 0 bases and V 4 bases, and 8 bases lay outside the gene matches. The CDR3 is CASSRPTGPSTNEKLFF. As DNA, the CDR3 is TGCGCCAGCAGCCGACCGACAGGGCCCTCAACTAATGAAAAACTGTTTTTT.

This clonotype has ten or more counts. One base away lies a much larger clone, so this may be a sequencing read error. Since no conserved phenylalanine or tryptophan closes the CDR3, a read error is the likely cause. CDR3 region: CASSFGRGYYEQYL. The DNA for the CDR3 is TGTGCCAGCAGTTTCGGGAGAGGATACTACGAGCAGTACCTC. V is TRBV27 and J is TRBJ2-7, with a possible D match to TRBD2 (6 bases). The V end was cut by 3 bases, the J end by 3 bases, with 12 bases between. In germline, CDR1 is MNHEY, CDR2 SMNVEV (reference sequence). This CDR3 contains 14 residues.

Ten or more counts support this clonotype. As DNA, the CDR3 is TGCAGTGCTTTAGCGGCTAGCACAGATACGCAGTATTTT. It is translated as CSALAASTDTQYF. The genes are TRBV20-1 and TRBJ2-3, with D possibly TRBD2 on 6 matching bases. The CDR3 totals 13 residues. Trimming shortened V by 5 bases and J by 0 bases, and 9 bases separated the two germline ends. The germline CDR1 and CDR2 sequences are DFQATT and SNEGSKA (reference sequence).

The chain uses TRBV18 and TRBJ2-1; D is unclear. The CDR3 has 11 amino acids. Trimming shortened V by 5 bases and J by 8 bases, and 7 bases separated the two germline ends. CDR1 KGHSH and CDR2 LQKENI come from the germline V gene. CDR3 DNA sequence: TGTGCCAGCTCAGATGGGCATGAGCAGTTCTTC. Translated: CASSDGHEQFF.

This clonotype came up a few times. V usage is TRBV12-3 or TRBV12-4 and J usage is TRBJ1-6; D ambiguous. V gave up 2 bases and J gave up 1 base, with 6 bases separating them. The CDR3 length is 15 residues. CDR3 nucleotide sequence: TGTGCCAGCAGTTTAAGATCTTCCTATAATTCACCCCTCCACTTT. Its protein product is CASSLRSSYNSPLHF.

This clonotype was detected only a few times. J is TRBJ1-5 and V is TRBV2; D is perhaps TRBD1 (6 bases). The CDR3 runs 15 residues. Germline lookup yields CDR1 SNHLY and CDR2 FYNNEI. The V end was cut by 6 bases, the J end by 0 bases, with 12 bases between. CDR3 DNA sequence: TGTGCCAGCAGGGACAGACCCTATAGCAATCAGCCCCAGCATTTT. Encoded protein: CASRDRPYSNQPQHF.

Remarks on this clonotype: The junction does not match germline at one end; this may be a read error. The chain has TRBV5-4 and TRBJ2-3, with D possibly matching TRBD1 (5 bases). Germline assignment: CDR1 SGHNT and CDR2 YYREEE (reference sequence). The CDR3 consists of 11 residues. The DNA of the CDR3 is TGTGCCAGCAGCTTGACAGGTACGCAGTATTTT. Amino acid sequence: CASSLTGTQYF.

In its sample, this clonotype was seen many times. The rearrangement joins TRBV12-3 or TRBV12-4 to TRBJ2-7, with 9 bases lining up with TRBD1. Trimming removed 1 base from V and 5 bases from J; junction bases left unmatched: 6. The CDR3 is made up of 15 amino acids. CDR3 amino acids: CASSLGGTGSHEQYF. Written as DNA, the CDR3 is TGTGCCAGCAGTTTAGGCGGGACAGGGAGCCACGAGCAGTACTTC.

In its sample, this clonotype was seen many times. The chain employs TRBV20-1 and TRBJ2-4, with D tentatively TRBD2 (5 bases). Trimming removed 6 bases from V and 14 bases from J, with 20 bases in between. The germline V gene encodes CDR1 DFQATT and CDR2 SNEGSKA (reference sequence). CDR3 size: 12 residues. The DNA for the CDR3 is TGCAGTGCCCCGGACTCCCTGAGTGAGGAGTACTTC. It encodes CSAPDSLSEEYF.

This clonotype was picked up a small number of times. A read error is the likely source, as a far larger clone sits one nucleotide away. This chain joins TRBV7-6 and TRBJ2-7, with a weak D call TRBD2 (5 bases). V shed 2 bases and J shed 7 bases, with 12 bases lying between them. There are 13 residues in the CDR3. Germline V gene lookup returns CDR1 SGHVS and CDR2 FNYEAQ. This CDR3 is CASSLFDYNEQYF. The CDR3 DNA reads TGTGCCAGCAGCTTATTCGACTACAATGAGCAGTACTTC. Supplemented by reference TRBV7-6 and TRBJ2-7, the full variable domain reads GAGVSQSPRYKVTKRGQDVALRCDPISGHVSLYWYRQALGQGPEFLTYFNYEAQQDKSGLPNDRFSAERPEGSISTLTIQRTEQRDSAMYRCASSLFDYNEQYFGPGTRLTVT.

This clonotype was recorded at least ten times. The rearrangement links TRBV6-6 to TRBJ2-3, with a possible D match to TRBD2 (6 bases). CDR3 size: 16 residues. The germline CDR1 and CDR2 sequences are MNHNY and SVGAGI (reference sequence). V dropped 2 bases and J dropped 3 bases, with 15 bases sitting between them. CDR3 residues: CASSYASTSRTDTQYF. The CDR3 coding sequence is TGTGCCAGCAGTTACGCCTCTACTAGCCGGACAGATACGCAGTATTTT.

The chain recombines TRBV5-1 with TRBJ1-1; 11 bases are shared with TRBD1. The CDR3 is 16 residues long. Germline CDR1 SGHRS, CDR2 YFSETQ. J was trimmed by 4 bases and V by 3 bases; bases with no gene match: 8. The CDR3 spells CASSWGQGGLSTEAFF. The CDR3 DNA sequence: TGCGCCAGCAGCTGGGGACAGGGGGGATTAAGCACTGAAGCTTTCTTT.